Presented here are 17 T cell receptor beta chains from one specimen sequenced in a study of long-term antiretroviral therapy in people with HIV (dated by TCRdb to 2022 to 2024). The immunoSEQ hsTCRB v3.0 assay was used at survey level resolution for TRB variable region sequencing. Entries here come from immuneACCESS through TCRdb and include only in-frame sequences with V and J called. Some clones fail to appear in such tables; in the studies checked, an unresolved V gene covers under half of the shortfall, and the cause of the remainder is unknown. In this sample the table shows tens of thousands of clones, approximately 95% of which occur a single time. The leading ten clones occupy 8% to 10% of the sample. The sequencing here drew on unsorted PBMCs, taken 5.3 years after starting antiretroviral therapy. These receptor sequences come from a man aged 25 to 45 with HIV.

This chain joins TRBV5-1 and TRBJ2-3, with D perhaps assigned TRBD1 or TRBD2 (5 bases each). CDR1 is SGHRS, CDR2 YFSETQ, per germline. Trimming removed 3 bases from V and 3 bases from J, with 8 bases in between. This CDR3 has 13 amino acids. CDR3 protein: CASSWDVTDTQYF. In DNA, the CDR3 is TGCGCCAGCAGCTGGGACGTAACAGATACGCAGTATTTT. The full variable domain, in which reference TRBV5-1 and TRBJ2-3 provide the parts outside the CDR3, is KAGVTQTPRYLIKTRGQQVTLSCSPISGHRSVSWYQQTPGQGLQFLFEYFSETQRNKGNFPGRFSGRQFSNSRSEMNVSTLELGDSALYLCASSWDVTDTQYFGPGTRLTVL.

The rearrangement joins TRBV4-1 to TRBJ1-2; D gene unclear. V was shortened by 1 base and J by 8 bases, with 20 bases between the two germline ends. CDR1 is MGHRA and CDR2 is YSYEKL in the germline V gene. This CDR3 contains 16 residues. This chain's CDR3 is CASSQVSSGLPGGYTF. The CDR3 DNA sequence: TGCGCCAGCAGCCAAGTTTCATCCGGTCTCCCTGGGGGCTACACCTTC.

The gene calls are TRBV4-2 and TRBJ2-3; 10 nucleotides agree with TRBD2. With 5 bases clipped from V and 3 bases from J, the junction kept 14 bases outside the gene matches. This CDR3 is built from 18 residues. Per the germline V gene, CDR1 is LGHNA and CDR2 is YNFKEQ. In nucleotides, the CDR3 is TGTGCCAGCAGCTTTATAGTCCCTAGCGGGAGTAGGACAGATACGCAGTATTTT. Translation gives CASSFIVPSGSRTDTQYF.

This chain connects TRBV4-1 to TRBJ2-1; D is tentatively TRBD1 or TRBD2 (5 bases each). The CDR3 is 14 amino acids. V was trimmed by 4 bases and J by 6 bases, leaving 13 bases between them. Germline values: CDR1 MGHRA, CDR2 YSYEKL. This CDR3 is CASSRDLGGNEQFF. The DNA of the CDR3 is TGCGCCAGCAGCCGGGACCTCGGTGGCAATGAGCAGTTCTTC.

The gene calls are TRBV7-9 and TRBJ1-1, with no clear D. V dropped 1 base and J dropped 4 bases, with 7 bases sitting between them. Germline V lookup: CDR1 SEHNR, CDR2 FQNEAQ (reference sequence). The CDR3 totals 13 residues. The CDR3 here is CASSLEAATEAFF. In nucleotides, the CDR3 is TGTGCCAGCAGCTTAGAGGCAGCCACTGAAGCTTTCTTT.

V is TRBV7-2 and J is TRBJ2-7; no reliable D call. The CDR3 spans 11 residues. Germline V CDR1 and CDR2: SGHTA, FQGNSA. V was shortened by 5 bases and J by 3 bases, with 5 bases between the two germline ends. This chain's CDR3 is CASSLDYEQYF. The DNA of the CDR3 is TGTGCCAGCAGCCTTGACTACGAGCAGTACTTC.

The rearrangement joins TRBV28 to TRBJ1-4; 7 bases fit TRBD1. The CDR3 spans 20 residues. From germline, CDR1 is MDHEN and CDR2 SYDVKM. The V gene end was trimmed by 4 bases and the J gene end by 0 bases; junction bases not matched to a gene: 17. CDR3 sequence: CASSSPDEGGGGATNEKLFF. In nucleotides, the CDR3 is TGTGCCAGCAGTTCCCCAGACGAAGGGGGCGGCGGGGCAACTAATGAAAAACTGTTTTTT. Looking up the rest from reference TRBV28 and TRBJ1-4 gives the full variable domain: DVKVTQSSRYLVKRTGEKVFLECVQDMDHENMFWYRQDPGLGLRLIYFSYDVKMKEKGDIPEGYSVSREKKERFSLILESASTNQTSMYLCASSSPDEGGGGATNEKLFFGSGTQLSVL.

The rearrangement joins TRBV4-1 to TRBJ2-2; 14 bases line up with TRBD2. Germline V CDR1 and CDR2: MGHRA, YSYEKL. With 1 base clipped from V and 4 bases from J, the junction kept 5 bases outside the gene matches. This CDR3 region has 18 residues. CDR3 in amino acids: CASSQGGLAGVGTGELFF. CDR3 bases: TGCGCCAGCAGCCAAGGGGGACTAGCGGGAGTCGGCACCGGGGAGCTGTTTTTT.

To note about this clone: The CDR3 ends on some other residue instead of the conserved phenylalanine or tryptophan, so this is likely a read error. No DNA is shown, since the ends of the CDR3 on it are uncertain; the CDR3 is the one TCRdb lists. The rearrangement uses TRBV27 and TRBJ2-7; no check of the table's D call, TRBD2, against the DNA was made. The length of the CDR3 is 13 amino acids, counting both ends. The germline CDR1 and CDR2 sequences are MNHEY and SMNVEV (reference sequence). CDR3 amino acids: CASRPGLAGPLRI.

This chain connects TRBV4-3 to TRBJ2-7, with D perhaps matching TRBD1 or TRBD2 (5 bases each). Germline-derived CDR1 and CDR2 are LGHNA and YSLEER. The germline V and J ends were trimmed by 4 bases and 8 bases, with 9 bases remaining between them. The CDR3 runs to 11 residues. Here the CDR3 reads CASSPGRQQYF. The CDR3 DNA sequence: TGCGCCAGCAGCCCGGGACGTCAGCAGTACTTC.

This chain joins TRBV6-6 and TRBJ1-2, with 12 bases aligning to TRBD1. CDR3 size: 14 residues. The germline V gene encodes CDR1 MNHNY and CDR2 SVGAGI (reference sequence). Trimming took 5 bases from V and 7 from J; bases not matched to a gene: 5. Here the CDR3 reads CASSIGTGGSGYTF. CDR3 nucleotides: TGTGCCAGCAGTATCGGGACAGGGGGCTCTGGCTACACCTTC.

The chain is built from TRBV5-1 and TRBJ2-3; 9 nucleotides agree with TRBD1. CDR1 is SGHRS and CDR2 is YFSETQ in the germline V gene. Losses at the gene ends were 0 bases for V and 5 bases for J; bases not matched to a gene: 4. The CDR3 runs to 15 residues. The CDR3 bases are TGCGCCAGCAGCTTGGCGACAGGGGGAGGAGATACGCAGTATTTT. As protein: CASSLATGGGDTQYF.

The genes are TRBV7-6 and TRBJ2-3; a weak D match, TRBD2 (7 bases). V lost 3 bases, J lost 5 bases, and 15 bases lay in between. The CDR3 covers 15 residues. Germline V lookup: CDR1 SGHVS, CDR2 FNYEAQ. This CDR3 is CASSFHGGAEDTQYF. CDR3 bases: TGTGCCAGCAGCTTCCATGGGGGGGCAGAAGATACGCAGTATTTT.

This rearrangement joins TRBV7-8 to TRBJ2-1, with a weak D call TRBD2 (5 bases). The CDR3 length is 11 residues. Germline-derived CDR1 and CDR2 are SGHVS and FQNEAQ. V shed 2 bases and J shed 13 bases, with 9 bases lying between them. The CDR3 DNA reads TGTGCCAGCAGCTTAATCCGGGAACAGTTCTTC. Residues: CASSLIREQFF.

This chain connects TRBV4-3 to TRBJ2-7; no reliable D call. Germline values: CDR1 LGHNA, CDR2 YSLEER. The CDR3 covers 16 residues. V shed 1 base and J shed 5 bases, with 18 bases lying between them. CDR3 in amino acids: CASSQGPSEGMDEQYF. CDR3 coding DNA: TGCGCCAGCAGCCAAGGGCCCAGCGAAGGTATGGACGAGCAGTACTTC.

The chain couples TRBV27 to TRBJ1-1; possibly TRBD1 for D (5 bases). V gave up 6 bases and J gave up 7 bases, with 21 bases separating them. This CDR3 has 15 residues. Germline CDR1 and CDR2: MNHEY and SMNVEV (reference sequence). CDR3 nucleotide sequence: TGTGCCAGCAGGGGCCTGGGGGTCGAAAGTGTTGAAGCTTTCTTT. Encoded protein: CASRGLGVESVEAFF.

The rearrangement links TRBV5-1 to TRBJ1-1; D remains unclear. V was cut by 4 bases and J by 1 base, with 8 bases left in between. Germline assignment: CDR1 SGHRS and CDR2 YFSETQ. The CDR3 loop spans 13 amino acids. This CDR3 is CASSVLPNTEAFF. The DNA for the CDR3 is TGCGCCAGCAGCGTTCTCCCGAACACTGAAGCTTTCTTT.